These 14 T cell receptor beta chains were all obtained from the same sample, sequenced in a study of T-cell reconstitution after alpha-beta-depleted transplantation in children (dated by TCRdb to about 2016). The library relied on PCR. The data were produced on an Illumina HiSeq 2500. TCR libraries were prepared with molecular barcoding, using unique molecular identifiers to normalize TCRbeta repertoire quantification. TCRdb reanalyzed the raw reads on its own, using fastp at Q25 for trimming and MiXCR for clone calling, and kept in-frame beta chains. Duplicate CDR3 protein sequences are folded into a single record with the most common DNA and genes. This sample is represented by some 190,000 distinct CDR3 sequences; 11% of them were singletons. The biggest ten clones account for roughly 13% of the sample. The treatment or condition label corresponds to: allogeneic hematopoietic cell transplantation with graft depleted of TCRalphabeta T cells and CD19 B cells.

The sequencing used PBMCs, collected before TCRalphabeta/CD19-depleted stem cell transplant. The receptors come from a boy aged 2 to 9 with acute myeloid leukemia, due to receive a stem cell transplant.

This clonotype was seen at least ten times. This rearrangement joins TRBV29-1 to TRBJ2-3, with 7 bases fitting TRBD1. The CDR3 totals 16 residues. Trimming at V came to 0 bases and at J to 4 bases, leaving 10 bases not matched to a gene. CDR1 is SQVTM and CDR2 is ANQGSEA in the germline V gene. CDR3 sequence reads: CSVEEVATGWSDTQYF. The CDR3 bases are TGCAGCGTTGAAGAAGTCGCGACAGGGTGGTCAGATACGCAGTATTTT.

This clonotype came up many times. CDR3 sequence reads: CSASPAGGYTF. CDR3 nucleotides: TGCAGTGCTAGTCCGGCTGGTGGCTACACCTTC. The gene calls are TRBV20-1 and TRBJ1-2; no firm D call. V shed 3 bases and J shed 7 bases, with 9 bases lying between them. Germline V gene lookup returns CDR1 DFQATT and CDR2 SNEGSKA (reference sequence). The CDR3 extends over 11 amino acids.

This clonotype was detected ten times or more. V and J are TRBV5-6 and TRBJ2-1; TRBD1 matches 8 bases. Trimming took 2 bases from V and 8 from J; bases not matched to a gene: 3. There are 13 residues in the CDR3. CDR1 is SGHDT and CDR2 is YYEEEE in the germline V gene. The CDR3: CASSLQGGDEQFF. Here the CDR3 DNA reads TGTGCCAGCAGCTTACAGGGGGGAGATGAGCAGTTCTTC.

Many counts were recorded for this clonotype. The chain couples TRBV7-9 to TRBJ2-3; 8 bases line up with TRBD2. J lost 6 bases, V lost 2 bases, and 4 bases had no gene match. The germline CDR1 and CDR2 sequences are SEHNR and FQNEAQ (reference sequence). The CDR3 is made up of 14 amino acids. Written as DNA, the CDR3 is TGTGCCAGCAGCTTATCGGGACTAGGGGATACGCAGTATTTT. This sequence encodes CASSLSGLGDTQYF.

This clonotype was recorded at least ten times. This sequence joins TRBV20-1 and TRBJ2-2; no definite D call. V lost 2 bases to trimming and J lost 1 base, with 11 bases between them. The CDR3 length is 15 residues. Per the germline V gene, CDR1 is DFQATT and CDR2 is SNEGSKA (reference sequence). The CDR3 DNA follows: TGCAGTGCTAGAAATCAGATGGGGAACACCGGGGAGCTGTTTTTT. Its protein is CSARNQMGNTGELFF.

Ten or more counts support this clonotype. This chain joins TRBV28 and TRBJ1-5; 7 bases match TRBD1. The V gene end was trimmed by 2 bases and the J gene end by 16 bases; junction bases not matched to a gene: 5. The CDR3 extends over 11 amino acids. Germline V gene lookup returns CDR1 MDHEN and CDR2 SYDVKM. CDR3 bases: TGTGCCAGCAGTTTAGGGAGGGGGCCACATTTT. Encoded protein: CASSLGRGPHF.

This clonotype has at least ten counts. The chain joins TRBV6-5 to TRBJ2-3; 9 nucleotides line up with TRBD1. Germline lookup yields CDR1 MNHEY and CDR2 SVGAGI. There are 18 residues in the CDR3. The V segment lost 6 bases and the J segment 1 base; nucleotides outside the gene matches: 14. CDR3 sequence (DNA): TGTGCCAGCAGCTATGCCCGTGTGGGACAGGGAGGCACAGATACGCAGTATTTT. It is translated as CASSYARVGQGGTDTQYF.

This clonotype was counted many times. The chain joins TRBV20-1 to TRBJ1-6; 9 bases match TRBD1. The germline gives CDR1 DFQATT, CDR2 SNEGSKA (reference sequence). The CDR3 extends over 15 amino acids. The J segment lost 7 bases and the V segment lost 6 bases, leaving 10 bases of the junction unmatched. The CDR3 sequence: CSALDLDRGNSPLHF. The CDR3 region has the DNA TGCAGTGCCCTAGACCTGGACAGGGGAAATTCACCCCTCCACTTT.

This clonotype occurred many times. This chain connects TRBV28 to TRBJ2-3; the D is unclear. Trimming stripped 3 bases from V and 2 bases from J, with 6 bases between. The CDR3 contains 13 residues. The germline V gene has CDR1 MDHEN and CDR2 SYDVKM. The CDR3: CASSLPLTDTQYF. DNA for the CDR3: TGTGCCAGCAGTTTGCCCCTCACAGATACGCAGTATTTT.

This clonotype occurred many times. This chain joins TRBV12-3 or TRBV12-4 and TRBJ2-2; no firm D call. This CDR3 has 13 residues. The V gene lost 6 bases and the J gene lost 4 bases, with 9 bases spanning the gap. DNA of the CDR3: TGTGCCAGCAGCTTTTCGGGCACCGGGGAGCTGTTTTTT. It translates to CASSFSGTGELFF.

Concerning this clonotype itself: With a much larger clone just one base away, this may be a read error. CDR3 DNA: TGTGCCAGCAGCTATCGGGCAGGGACGGGAGAGACCCAGTACTTC. Translation: CASSYRAGTGETQYF. The gene calls are TRBV7-3 and TRBJ2-5; D tentatively reads TRBD1 or TRBD2 (5 bases each). There are 15 residues in the CDR3. CDR1 SGHTA and CDR2 FQGTGA come from the germline V gene. Deletions cut 4 bases from V and 4 bases from J, with 16 bases between.

This clonotype was counted at least ten times. The rearrangement links TRBV29-1 to TRBJ1-1; possibly TRBD1 for D (5 bases). The CDR3 extends over 11 amino acids. V shed 6 bases and J shed 10 bases, with 15 bases lying between them. Germline V gives CDR1 SQVTM, CDR2 ANQGSEA. The CDR3 spells CSVHGGGRAFF. DNA for the CDR3: TGCAGCGTCCATGGGGGAGGGAGAGCTTTCTTT.

There are many counts of this clonotype. The V gene is TRBV25-1, the J gene TRBJ2-5; D is unresolved. V shed 2 bases and J shed 3 bases, with 7 bases lying between them. The CDR3 has 13 residues. From germline, CDR1 is MGHDK and CDR2 SYGVNS. The DNA of the CDR3 is TGTGCCAGCAGTGAAACTCCCGAAGAGACCCAGTACTTC. This encodes CASSETPEETQYF.

This clonotype was found many times. The gene calls are TRBV10-2 and TRBJ2-7; 10 positions agree with TRBD1. V was pared by 6 bases and J by 7 bases, with 6 bases of the junction left unmatched. The CDR3 sequence is 13 residues long. CDR1 WSHSY and CDR2 SAAADI come from the germline V gene. CDR3 nucleotide sequence: TGCGCCAGCAGGTCCGGACAGGGGGGGGAGCAGTACGTC. It is translated as CASRSGQGGEQYV.